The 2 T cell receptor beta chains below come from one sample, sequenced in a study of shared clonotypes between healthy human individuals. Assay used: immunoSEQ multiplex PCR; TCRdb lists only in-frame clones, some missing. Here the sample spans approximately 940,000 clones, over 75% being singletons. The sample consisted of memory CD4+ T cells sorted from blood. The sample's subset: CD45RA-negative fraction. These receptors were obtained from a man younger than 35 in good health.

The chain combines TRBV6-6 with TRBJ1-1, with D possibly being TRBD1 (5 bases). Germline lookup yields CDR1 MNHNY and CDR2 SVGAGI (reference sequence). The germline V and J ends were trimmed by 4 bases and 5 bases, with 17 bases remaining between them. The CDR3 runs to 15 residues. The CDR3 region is CASSSLIGGGTEAFF. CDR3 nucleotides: TGTGCCAGCAGTTCACTCATTGGGGGTGGTACTGAAGCTTTCTTT.

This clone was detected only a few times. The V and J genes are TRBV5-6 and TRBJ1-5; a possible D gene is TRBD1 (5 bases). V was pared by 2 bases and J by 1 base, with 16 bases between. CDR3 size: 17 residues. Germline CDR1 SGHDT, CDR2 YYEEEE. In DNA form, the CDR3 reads TGTGCCAGCAGCTTCTTTGTTCCGTCAGGGAGCAATCAGCCCCAGCATTTT. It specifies CASSFFVPSGSNQPQHF.